This passage covers 25 T cell receptor beta chains from one sample sequenced in a study of blood T cell repertoires in COVID-19. Using immunoSEQ multiplex PCR, the repertoire was profiled, and TCRdb retains in-frame clones only, with some absent. The top ten hold around 21% of the sample, which has about 190,000 clones, about 85% seen once. Specimen: peripheral blood. The receptors were gathered from a human donor in a cohort sampled during active COVID-19.

The rearrangement links TRBV7-8 to TRBJ1-2, with TRBD1 matching over 8 bases. The J segment lost 3 bases and the V segment lost 5 bases, leaving 8 bases of the junction unmatched. Germline V lookup: CDR1 SGHVS, CDR2 FQNEAQ. The CDR3 loop spans 15 amino acids. The CDR3 here is CASSLRTGHDYGYTF. In DNA form, the CDR3 reads TGTGCCAGCAGCCTCCGGACAGGGCATGACTATGGCTACACCTTC. The whole variable domain, filled in from reference TRBV7-8 and TRBJ1-2, reads GAGVSQSPRYKVAKRGQDVALRCDPISGHVSLFWYQQALGQGPEFLTYFQNEAQLDKSGLPSDRFFAERPEGSVSTLKIQRTQQEDSAVYLCASSLRTGHDYGYTFGSGTRLTVV.

This rearrangement joins TRBV18 to TRBJ1-2; D might be TRBD1 (5 bases). V gave up 3 bases and J gave up 3 bases, with 11 bases separating them. This CDR3 has 14 amino acids. CDR1 KGHSH and CDR2 LQKENI come from the germline V gene. In DNA, the CDR3 is TGTGCCAGCTCACCGGATTTAGGGGACTATGGCTACACCTTC. As protein: CASSPDLGDYGYTF. Combining the CDR3 with reference TRBV18 and TRBJ1-2 gives the whole variable domain NAGVMQNPRHLVRRRGQEARLRCSPMKGHSHVYWYRQLPEEGLKFMVYLQKENIIDESGMPKERFSAEFPKEGPSILRIQQVVRGDSAAYFCASSPDLGDYGYTFGSGTRLTVV.

This chain joins TRBV27 and TRBJ2-7, with TRBD2 as a possible D gene (5 bases). The CDR3 contains 12 residues. Germline V CDR1 and CDR2: MNHEY, SMNVEV (reference sequence). V lost 4 bases to trimming and J lost 7 bases, with 11 bases between them. This CDR3 reads CASSSQSGEQYF. The DNA for the CDR3 is TGTGCCAGCAGTTCCCAATCGGGGGAGCAGTACTTC.

The chain combines TRBV27 with TRBJ2-5; the match to TRBD1 covers 9 bases. CDR3 length: 12 residues. V lost 8 bases, J lost 5 bases, and 3 bases stayed unmatched. Germline V gene lookup returns CDR1 MNHEY and CDR2 SMNVEV (reference sequence). CDR3 sequence: CASGQGMETQYF. CDR3 nucleotides: TGTGCCAGCGGACAGGGGATGGAGACCCAGTACTTC.

The DNA of the CDR3 is TGTGCCAGCAGCTTATTTTTTTCGGCAGGGGGGACTGAAGCTTTCTTT. Amino acids: CASSLFFSAGGTEAFF. The rearrangement uses TRBV7-2 and TRBJ1-1; 7 positions agree with TRBD1. The CDR3 contains 16 residues. CDR1 and CDR2 (germline): SGHTA, FQGNSA. V lost 2 bases to trimming and J lost 5 bases; unmatched junction nucleotides: 11. The variable domain in full, with the rest retrieved from reference TRBV7-2 and TRBJ1-1, is GAGVSQSPSNKVTEKGKDVELRCDPISGHTALYWYRQSLGQGLEFLIYFQGNSAPDKSGLPSDRFSAERTGGSVSTLTIQRTQQEDSAVYLCASSLFFSAGGTEAFFGQGTRLTVV.

V is TRBV6-5 and J is TRBJ1-6; D is perhaps TRBD1 (6 bases). The germline V gene encodes CDR1 MNHEY and CDR2 SVGAGI. This CDR3 region has 13 residues. With 4 bases removed from V and 8 bases from J, the gap between germline ends came to 9 bases. This chain's CDR3 is CASSLSGDSPLHF. CDR3 coding DNA: TGTGCCAGCAGTTTATCAGGGGATTCACCCCTCCACTTT.

The rearrangement joins TRBV18 to TRBJ2-5; 11 positions agree with TRBD1. V shed 3 bases and J 2 bases; nucleotides not matched to a gene: 2. Germline V lookup: CDR1 KGHSH, CDR2 LQKENI. The CDR3 has 15 residues. DNA for the CDR3: TGTGCCAGCTCACCCGGGACAGGGGGGCAAGAGACCCAGTACTTC. It translates to CASSPGTGGQETQYF.

This chain uses TRBV6-1 with TRBJ2-1, with 8 bases lining up with TRBD2. This CDR3 has 14 residues. Germline CDR1 is MNHNS and CDR2 is SASEGT. V lost 7 bases, J lost 0 bases, and 2 bases stayed unmatched. The CDR3 loop is CASTLAGSYNEQFF. The CDR3 coding sequence is TGTGCCAGCACTCTAGCGGGCTCCTACAATGAGCAGTTCTTC.

The chain couples TRBV11-3 to TRBJ2-5, with a tentative D call TRBD2 (5 bases). Trimming shortened V by 5 bases and J by 1 base, and 5 bases separated the two germline ends. Germline-derived CDR1 and CDR2 are SGHNT and YENEEA. There are 12 residues in the CDR3. The CDR3 bases are TGTGCCAGCAGCCGGGGCCAAGAGACCCAGTACTTC. Its translation: CASSRGQETQYF.

The rearrangement links TRBV13 to TRBJ2-5, with D tentatively TRBD1 (6 bases). The germline CDR1 and CDR2 sequences are PRHDT and FYEKMQ (reference sequence). Deletions cut 5 bases from V and 2 bases from J, with 21 bases between. The CDR3 is 17 residues long. CDR3 in amino acids: CASSPRGALGGQETQYF. For the CDR3, the DNA is TGTGCCAGCAGCCCGCGAGGGGCCCTAGGGGGTCAAGAGACCCAGTACTTC.

The gene calls are TRBV7-9 and TRBJ2-7; 7 bases are a match to TRBD2. Trimming cost V 2 bases and J 4 bases; bases outside gene matches: 5. The germline V gene encodes CDR1 SEHNR and CDR2 FQNEAQ (reference sequence). The CDR3 length is 14 residues. CDR3 region: CASSLRGEWYEQYF. Here the CDR3 DNA reads TGTGCCAGCAGCTTACGGGGGGAGTGGTACGAGCAGTACTTC. Looking up the rest from reference TRBV7-9 and TRBJ2-7 gives the full variable domain: DTGVSQNPRHKITKRGQNVTFRCDPISEHNRLYWYRQTLGQGPEFLTYFQNEAQLEKSRLLSDRFSAERPKGSFSTLEIQRTEQGDSAMYLCASSLRGEWYEQYFGPGTRLTVT.

The V call is TRBV5-1, the J call TRBJ2-2; TRBD1 matches 9 bases. The CDR3 length is 18 residues. The V segment lost 2 bases and the J segment 1 base; nucleotides outside the gene matches: 9. Germline V gives CDR1 SGHRS, CDR2 YFSETQ. The CDR3 is CASSFRPGTGLNTGELFF. CDR3 sequence (DNA): TGCGCCAGCAGCTTCCGACCCGGGACAGGGCTGAACACCGGGGAGCTGTTTTTT.

The chain uses TRBV4-1 and TRBJ1-1; D gene unclear. The CDR3 sequence is 13 residues long. V shed 4 bases and J shed 0 bases, with 6 bases lying between them. CDR1 and CDR2 (germline): MGHRA, YSYEKL. Written as DNA, the CDR3 is TGCGCCAGCAGCCTTCAGGTGAACACTGAAGCTTTCTTT. Encoded protein: CASSLQVNTEAFF.

CDR3 sequence: CASSYTDRSYQPQHF. The CDR3 bases are TGTGCCAGCAGTTACACAGACAGGAGCTATCAGCCCCAGCATTTT. The chain couples TRBV6-6 to TRBJ1-5; maybe TRBD1 (6 bases). The length of the CDR3 is 15 residues. Germline loops: CDR1 MNHNY, CDR2 SVGAGI (reference sequence). Trimming left V 2 bases short and J 5 bases short, with 13 bases between.

The chain joins TRBV19 to TRBJ1-1; TRBD1 matches at 7 bases. This CDR3 has 14 amino acids. The trim removed 4 bases at V and 11 bases at J, leaving 13 bases unmatched. Germline CDR1 is LNHDA and CDR2 is SQIVND (reference sequence). The CDR3 DNA reads TGTGCCAGTAGTAAACTGACAGGGTCGGTAGCTGCTTTCTTT. Translated, it gives CASSKLTGSVAAFF.

V usage is TRBV5-5 and J usage is TRBJ2-7; D possibly corresponds to TRBD2 (5 bases). Germline CDR1 SGHKS, CDR2 YYEKEE (reference sequence). The CDR3 length is 12 residues. Trimming removed 4 bases at V and 2 bases at J, with 7 bases between. This CDR3 reads CASSAGTYEQYV. The DNA for the CDR3 is TGTGCCAGCAGCGCCGGGACCTACGAGCAGTACGTC.

This rearrangement joins TRBV3-1 (or the pseudogene TRBV3-2) to TRBJ2-3; 7 positions agree with TRBD2. The length of the CDR3 is 15 residues. V lost 3 bases, J lost 3 bases, and 6 bases stayed unmatched. Germline V gene lookup returns CDR1 LGHDT and CDR2 YNNKEL (reference sequence). The DNA of the CDR3 is TGTGCCAGCAGCCAGTTTGGCGGGGGTACAGATACGCAGTATTTT. Protein sequence: CASSQFGGGTDTQYF.

The V and J genes are TRBV6-2 or TRBV6-3 and TRBJ2-3; D might be TRBD2 (6 bases). This CDR3 comprises 13 residues. CDR1 is MNHEY and CDR2 is SVGEGT in the germline V gene. V was trimmed by 5 bases and J by 7 bases, leaving 13 bases between them. The CDR3 bases are TGTGCCAGCAGTCGGTCGGGGGTCTATACGCAGTATTTT. Residues: CASSRSGVYTQYF.

The chain recombines TRBV18 with TRBJ2-2; 8 bases align to TRBD1. V shed 2 bases, J shed 6 bases, and the junction held 11 bases outside the gene matches. The CDR3 totals 17 residues. Germline values: CDR1 KGHSH, CDR2 LQKENI. The CDR3: CASSPTGQGVSSGELFF. The CDR3 bases are TGTGCCAGCTCACCAACCGGACAGGGTGTTTCGTCCGGGGAGCTGTTTTTT.

The J gene is TRBJ2-1, the V gene TRBV11-3, with D maybe TRBD1 (6 bases). Trimming took off 5 bases at V and 8 bases at J, with 13 bases between the two ends. Germline CDR1 reads SGHNT; CDR2 reads YENEEA. The CDR3 is 13 residues long. Here the CDR3 DNA reads TGTGCCAGCAGCACAACAGGGAGCGATGAGCAGTTCTTC. It codes for CASSTTGSDEQFF.

This clone was detected a few times. This chain joins TRBV6-6 and TRBJ2-3; TRBD2 matches 10 bases. This CDR3 comprises 14 residues. Germline trimming cut 6 bases from V and 2 bases from J; bases unmatched to any gene: 2. CDR1 is MNHNY, CDR2 SVGAGI, per germline (reference sequence). Here the CDR3 reads CASRLAGDTDTQYF. CDR3 coding DNA: TGTGCCAGCAGGCTAGCGGGAGACACAGATACGCAGTATTTT.

This chain joins TRBV28 and TRBJ1-2; no firm D call. Per the germline V gene, CDR1 is MDHEN and CDR2 is SYDVKM. V lost 6 bases and J lost 8, with 13 bases in between. CDR3 size: 12 residues. The CDR3 DNA reads as TGTGCCAGCAGCGCCACTGGAGGGGGCTACACCTTC. Amino acids: CASSATGGGYTF.

V is TRBV27 and J is TRBJ2-7; 12 bases match TRBD1. The germline gives CDR1 MNHEY, CDR2 SMNVEV (reference sequence). CDR3 size: 14 residues. V was pared by 1 base and J by 7 bases, with 2 bases of the junction left unmatched. CDR3 loop: CASSLWDRGHEQYF. DNA of the CDR3: TGTGCCAGCAGTTTATGGGACAGGGGGCATGAGCAGTACTTC.

This clone was counted only a few times. V gene TRBV11-2 combines with J gene TRBJ2-1; 7 bases are a match to TRBD2. The V segment lost 1 base and the J segment 11 bases; nucleotides outside the gene matches: 8. This CDR3 has 14 residues. Germline V CDR1 and CDR2: SGHAT, FQNNGV. The CDR3 coding sequence is TGTGCCAGCAGCTTAGCGGGAGGTTCCGGGAAGCAGTTCTTC. It encodes CASSLAGGSGKQFF.

The chain combines TRBV14 with TRBJ2-1; TRBD1 is a possible D gene (5 bases). Germline values: CDR1 SGHDN, CDR2 FVKESK. CDR3 size: 15 residues. Trimming pared 2 bases from V and 2 bases from J, leaving 10 bases between. The CDR3 region is CASSQRGGPYNEQFF. The CDR3 DNA sequence: TGTGCCAGCAGCCAAAGGGGCGGACCCTACAATGAGCAGTTCTTC.